This is a list of T cell receptor beta chains from one sample in a study of blood T cell repertoires in COVID-19. Here immunoSEQ multiplex PCR was the method, and the copy in TCRdb shows in-frame clones only, minus some. The data contain roughly 250,000 clones, 65% to 90% of them seen just once; the ten biggest clones take up 4.7%. The sequenced material came from peripheral blood. These receptors originate from a woman in her 70s with acute or convalescent COVID-19. Both conserved end residues are part of each CDR3. Each record gives: D gene, J gene, V gene, clone size, CDR3 protein, CDR3 DNA. The D gene is left open where the match is weak. Clone size is not always given. Where it is, it says once, few, many or a class for expanded clones.

>NA|TRBJ2-5|TRBV7-2|NA
CASSSSYQETQYF
TGTGCCAGCAGCTCGTCGTACCAAGAGACCCAGTACTTC
>NA|TRBJ1-5|TRBV10-2|NA
CARLPAGVDRDQPQHF
TGCGCCAGACTCCCAGCGGGGGTAGATAGGGATCAGCCCCAGCATTTT
>TRBD1|TRBJ1-2|TRBV4-3|NA
CASSPTGGNYGYTF
TGCGCCAGCAGCCCGACAGGGGGCAACTATGGCTACACCTTC
>NA|TRBJ1-4|TRBV4-3|once
CASSQEGTPTNEKLFF
TGCGCCAGCAGCCAAGAAGGGACACCAACTAATGAAAAACTGTTTTTT
>TRBD1|TRBJ1-4|TRBV28|NA
CASSRTGGWIEKLFF
TGTGCCAGCAGCCGGACAGGGGGCTGGATTGAAAAACTGTTTTTT
>NA|TRBJ2-2|TRBV29-1|NA
CSVLEGRNTGELFF
TGCAGCGTCTTGGAGGGGCGGAACACCGGGGAGCTGTTTTTT
>NA|TRBJ1-2|TRBV10-2|NA
CASSESSLPTGYTF
TGCGCCAGTAGTGAGTCAAGCCTACCCACTGGCTACACCTTC
>NA|TRBJ2-2|TRBV7-2|NA
CASSLIVPGELFF
TGTGCCAGCAGCTTAATAGTTCCCGGGGAGCTGTTTTTT
>TRBD1|TRBJ1-1|TRBV7-8|NA
CASSLALVGGNTEAFF
TGTGCCAGCAGCTTAGCGCTAGTAGGGGGCAACACTGAAGCTTTCTTT
>NA|TRBJ1-4|TRBV2|NA
CATSRTVPNEKLFF
TGTGCCACTTCCAGGACAGTGCCAAATGAAAAACTGTTTTTT
>NA|TRBJ2-2|TRBV5-8|NA
CASSADRTGEVPTGELFF
TGTGCCAGCAGCGCGGATCGTACGGGGGAGGTTCCCACCGGGGAGCTGTTTTTT
>NA|TRBJ1-3|TRBV19|NA
CASSNSPRGNTIYF
TGTGCCAGTAGTAACAGTCCGCGTGGAAACACCATATATTTT
>NA|TRBJ1-2|TRBV29-1|few
CSVEGGSYGYTF
TGCAGCGTTGAAGGCGGTTCCTATGGCTACACCTTC
>TRBD2|TRBJ2-2|TRBV5-4|NA
CASSVSGVNTGELFF
TGTGCCAGCAGCGTTAGCGGGGTTAACACCGGGGAGCTGTTTTTT
>TRBD1|TRBJ2-1|TRBV15|NA
CATSRVLGQGTRDEQFF
TGTGCCACCAGCAGAGTCCTCGGACAGGGGACACGCGATGAGCAGTTCTTC
>TRBD1|TRBJ2-1|TRBV24-1|NA
CATSDGTGVEQFF
TGTGCCACCAGTGACGGGACAGGGGTTGAGCAGTTCTTC
>NA|TRBJ2-7|TRBV19|NA
CASSMAGRNYEQYF
TGTGCCAGTAGTATGGCCGGGAGAAACTACGAGCAGTACTTC
>NA|TRBJ2-1|TRBV5-4|once
CASSLLGGAASPGHEQFF
TGTGCCAGCAGCCTCCTAGGGGGAGCAGCCTCCCCTGGGCATGAGCAGTTCTTC
>NA|TRBJ1-3|TRBV19|NA
CASGSGYGNTIYF
TGTGCCAGTGGGTCGGGTTACGGAAACACCATATATTTT
>TRBD1|TRBJ1-2|TRBV29-1|NA
CSVERTGPVGYTF
TGCAGCGTCGAACGGACAGGACCGGTCGGCTACACCTTC
>NA|TRBJ1-1|TRBV4-3|few
CASSQERGNTEAFF
TGCGCCAGCAGCCAAGAGCGAGGGAACACTGAAGCTTTCTTT
>NA|TRBJ2-1|TRBV18|NA
CASSPRGGGEVYNEQFF
TGTGCCAGCTCACCACGAGGAGGGGGGGAGGTCTACAATGAGCAGTTCTTC
>NA|TRBJ1-6|TRBV14|few
CASSQEMASYNSPLHF
TGTGCCAGCAGCCAAGAGATGGCCTCCTATAATTCACCCCTCCACTTT
>NA|TRBJ2-6|TRBV19|NA
CASRSLGVLGANVLTF
TGTGCCAGTAGGAGTCTCGGGGTTCTCGGGGCCAACGTCCTGACTTTC
>TRBD2|TRBJ2-7|TRBV4-3|NA
CASSQYSGGSYEQYF
TGCGCCAGCAGCCAGTATAGCGGGGGCTCCTACGAGCAGTACTTC
>TRBD1|TRBJ1-1|TRBV7-9|NA
CASSSYYSTGTAEAFF
TGTGCCAGCAGCTCATACTATTCCACCGGGACAGCTGAAGCTTTCTTT
>TRBD2|TRBJ2-1|TRBV10-3|NA
CAISDGAGGPSEQFF
TGTGCCATCAGTGATGGAGCGGGGGGGCCGAGTGAGCAGTTCTTC
>NA|TRBJ2-5|TRBV14|NA
CASSPGGGLETQYF
TGTGCCAGCAGCCCAGGAGGGGGCCTAGAGACCCAGTACTTC
>NA|TRBJ2-3|TRBV24-1|NA
CATSDFRRGDTQYF
TGTGCCACCAGTGATTTCCGACGAGGAGATACGCAGTATTTT
>TRBD1|TRBJ2-7|TRBV5-1|NA
CASSRTGTGGAEQYF
TGCGCCAGCAGCCGAACCGGGACAGGGGGTGCCGAGCAGTACTTC
>TRBD2|TRBJ2-2|TRBV7-2|NA
CASSPPGLAGTGELFF
TGTGCCAGCAGCCCCCCGGGACTAGCGGGCACCGGGGAGCTGTTTTTT
>NA|TRBJ1-2|TRBV2|NA
CASSERGRGDGYTF
TGTGCCAGCAGCGAGAGGGGCAGGGGCGATGGCTACACCTTC
>NA|TRBJ1-3|TRBV3-1/TRBV3-2|NA
CASSQGLSGNTIYF
TGTGCCAGCAGCCAAGGGCTGTCTGGAAACACCATATATTTT
>NA|TRBJ1-1|TRBV7-8|NA
CASSPDSSNTEAFF
TGTGCCAGCAGCCCGGACAGTTCGAACACTGAAGCTTTCTTT
>NA|TRBJ2-2|TRBV12-5|NA
CASGLQGVGTGELFF
TGTGCTAGTGGGTTACAGGGAGTTGGCACCGGGGAGCTGTTTTTT
>TRBD1|TRBJ1-2|TRBV19|NA
CASSIEYRDRVYGYTF
TGTGCCAGTAGTATAGAGTACCGGGACAGGGTCTATGGCTACACCTTC